This T cell receptor (beta chain) was retrieved from a study of shared clonotypes between healthy human individuals. Looking at the study overall: Two female and a few male donors aged 18 to 49 were enrolled.

Clones were read by immunoSEQ multiplex PCR, and TCRdb kept only the in-frame ones, dropping some. This sample has around 2,000,000 clones, with 85% to 95% found just once. General study results and limits: Generation probabilities of non-shared clonotypes were lower (relative to those shared by all four donors). Estimated clonotype richness was generally higher in naive than memory subsets.

Concerning this clone itself: Its antigen is currently unknown. The same CDR3 is also encoded by other DNA sequences in this sample.

CDR3 length equals 15 residues. CDR1 and CDR2 (germline): ENHRY, SYGVKD. V was cut by 0 bases and J by 0 bases, with 8 bases left in between. CD4+ cell separation produced CD45RA+ naive and CD45RA-negative memory subsets. The receptor's source is a man aged 18 to 30 in good health. The V gene is TRBV10-3, the J gene TRBJ1-1; possible D gene TRBD1, 6 bases. The specimen was naive CD4+ T cells sorted from blood. Sample subset: CD45RA+ positively selected. The CDR3 region is CAISESGAMNTEAFF. DNA of the CDR3: TGTGCCATCAGTGAGTCGGGGGCGATGAACACTGAAGCTTTCTTT.